This is a list of T cell receptor beta chains from one sample in a study of response to subunit inactivated influenza vaccine. TCRdb fed the RT-PCR reads into MiXCR, producing one record per CDR3 protein. The table has 650,000 to 700,000 distinct CDR3 sequences, approximately 14% seen once. Sequencing used PBMCs from blood, obtained about 13 days after vaccination. The source of these receptors is a man aged 50-59 years who received an inactivated influenza vaccine. The CDR3 runs from the conserved cysteine through the conserved F or W. Each record gives: clone size, V gene, J gene, D gene, CDR3 DNA, CDR3 protein. The D gene is left open where the match is weak. Some rows have no size entry. The others give once, few or many, or a class for an expanded clone.

>NA|TRBV7-8|TRBJ2-1|TRBD2
TGTGCCAGCAGCCCATCCCCCGCAGGACTAGCGGGGGGGCAGTTCTTC
CASSPSPAGLAGGQFF
>NA|TRBV7-3|TRBJ2-3|NA
TGTGCCAGCAGTCAAGGGGTCGCAGATACGCAGTATTTT
CASSQGVADTQYF
>few|TRBV18|TRBJ2-5|TRBD2
TGTGCCAGCTCATCGAGACTAGCGGGAGAAGGAGAGACCCAGTACTTC
CASSSRLAGEGETQYF
>NA|TRBV9|TRBJ2-6|NA
TGTGCCAGCACCCGAAGCTCTGGGGCCAACGTCCTGACTTTC
CASTRSSGANVLTF
>few|TRBV5-1|TRBJ2-2|NA
TGCGCCAGCAGTACAGGGATGGTCGGGGAGCTGTTTTTT
CASSTGMVGELFF
>NA|TRBV15|TRBJ2-7|NA
TGTGCCACCAGCAGAGGTTGGGGCTCCTACGAGCAGTACTTC
CATSRGWGSYEQYF
>few|TRBV6-2/TRBV6-3|TRBJ2-7|TRBD2
TGTGCCAGCAGTTACCTAAGCGGGAGGAGAAACGAGCAGTACTTC
CASSYLSGRRNEQYF
>few|TRBV7-9|TRBJ2-5|TRBD2
TGTGCCAGCAGCTTACGGGAGGGGATCCAAGAGACCCAGTACTTC
CASSLREGIQETQYF
>NA|TRBV2|TRBJ1-3|NA
TGTGCCAGCAGTGCCGGACTGGGCACCATATATTTT
CASSAGLGTIYF
>few|TRBV18|TRBJ1-5|TRBD1
TGTGCCAGCTCACCACGCCGGGACAGAGTCAGCCAGCCCCAGCATTTT
CASSPRRDRVSQPQHF
>few|TRBV9|TRBJ2-3|NA
TGTGCCAGCAGCGTACCAGGGGCGGTCGGGGATACGCAGTATTTT
CASSVPGAVGDTQYF
>NA|TRBV5-1|TRBJ2-7|TRBD1
TGCGCCAGCAGCTTGATAGGGACAGCTTACGAGCAGTACTTC
CASSLIGTAYEQYF
>NA|TRBV5-4|TRBJ2-7|NA
TGTGCCAGCAGCTTGGATCAGGGTTTATACGAGCAGTACTTC
CASSLDQGLYEQYF
>NA|TRBV20-1|TRBJ1-2|NA
TGCAGTGCTAGAGTAGGGCTCCTCTATGGCTACACCTTC
CSARVGLLYGYTF
>NA|TRBV2|TRBJ2-7|NA
TGTGCCAGCAGCGCGGGTATCGGAGAGCAGTACTTC
CASSAGIGEQYF
>few|TRBV7-9|TRBJ1-2|NA
TGTGCCAGCAGCTTCAATAGCAGGGCTAACTATGGCTACACCTTC
CASSFNSRANYGYTF
>NA|TRBV6-2/TRBV6-3|TRBJ2-7|TRBD2
TGTGCCAGCAGTTACTCCTTACGGGAGGCCTACGAGCAGTACTTC
CASSYSLREAYEQYF
>few|TRBV28|TRBJ2-7|NA
TGTGCCAGCAGTTCGGGACCTTCCAAGGGCTACGAGCAGTACTTC
CASSSGPSKGYEQYF
>NA|TRBV7-2|TRBJ2-7|TRBD1
TGTGCCAGCAGACTTTCAGGGGGCTCCACCTACGAGCAGTACTTC
CASRLSGGSTYEQYF
>many|TRBV28|TRBJ2-5|TRBD1
TGTGCCAGCAGCAAACCCCGGGACAGGGTGGAGGAGACCCAGTACTTC
CASSKPRDRVEETQYF
>many|TRBV29-1|TRBJ2-7|TRBD1
TGCAGCGTTGGGACCGACAGGGGGTACGAGCAGTACTTC
CSVGTDRGYEQYF
>NA|TRBV24-1|TRBJ2-3|NA
TGTGCCACCAGTGTGCAGGGCCCAGATACGCAGTATTTT
CATSVQGPDTQYF
>NA|TRBV6-6|TRBJ2-7|NA
TGTGCCAGCGGGTATATAAGGAGCGAGCAGTACTTC
CASGYIRSEQYF
>few|TRBV6-5|TRBJ2-7|NA
TGTGCCAGCAGTTACTCGAGTTCAGGGCTTGAGCAGTACTTC
CASSYSSSGLEQYF
>many|TRBV7-6|TRBJ2-1|NA
TGTGCCAGCAGCTCGCCCCTTTGGGGGGCAAGCTCCTACAATGAGCAGTTCTTC
CASSSPLWGASSYNEQFF
>NA|TRBV6-5|TRBJ1-1|NA
TGTGCCAGCAGTTACTGGAGGGGGGGCAGGGGCACTGAAGCTTTCTTT
CASSYWRGGRGTEAFF
>NA|TRBV10-3|TRBJ2-7|TRBD1
TGTGCCTCCGGACAGGGGGCGGGTAACTTCGGAGGCGAGCAGTACTTC
CASGQGAGNFGGEQYF
>NA|TRBV15|TRBJ2-5|NA
TGTGCCACCAGCAGAGTAGAGGATGCTGAGGAGACCCAGTACTTC
CATSRVEDAEETQYF
>NA|TRBV29-1|TRBJ2-7|NA
TGCAGCGGCACACAGGGCTACGAGCAGTACTTC
CSGTQGYEQYF
>NA|TRBV12-3/TRBV12-4|TRBJ1-2|TRBD1
TGTGCCAGCAGTACCCCGGGACAGGCCCTTAGAGGCTACACCTTC
CASSTPGQALRGYTF
>medium-sized|TRBV13|TRBJ2-5|TRBD2
TGTGCCAGCAGCTTTCGCGGGGAGGGGGAGACCCAGTACTTC
CASSFRGEGETQYF
>NA|TRBV24-1|TRBJ2-3|NA
TGTGCCACCAGTGACCCTAGCACCTACACAGATACGCAGTATTTT
CATSDPSTYTDTQYF
>NA|TRBV5-1|TRBJ2-3|TRBD2
TGCGCCAGCAGCTCCGGGACTAGCAACCCGGCAGATACGCAGTATTTT
CASSSGTSNPADTQYF
>few|TRBV27|TRBJ2-1|TRBD2
TGTGCCAGCAGTCCCTCACTAGCGGGCCGATACAATGAGCAGTTCTTC
CASSPSLAGRYNEQFF
>many|TRBV12-3/TRBV12-4|TRBJ2-1|TRBD2
TGTGCCAGCAGTCCCTCTAGCGGGAGTCCAACCTACAATGAGCAGTTCTTC
CASSPSSGSPTYNEQFF
>NA|TRBV4-3|TRBJ2-2|TRBD1
TGCGCCAGCAGCCAAGACAGGGGGATCGGGGAGCTGTTTTTT
CASSQDRGIGELFF
>NA|TRBV6-2/TRBV6-3|TRBJ1-1|TRBD1
TGTGCCAGCAGATCGGGACAGGTGAACACTGAAGCTTTCTTT
CASRSGQVNTEAFF
>few|TRBV15|TRBJ2-6|NA
TGTGCCACCAGCCCAACGAAGGAACAGGCTGGGGCCAACGTCCTGACTTTC
CATSPTKEQAGANVLTF
>NA|TRBV6-2/TRBV6-3|TRBJ1-1|NA
TGTGCCAGCTCCAGATTCCAAAACACTGAAGCTTTCTTT
CASSRFQNTEAFF
>NA|TRBV7-9|TRBJ2-3|NA
TGTGCCAGCCAACAACAGCTTACTAGCACAGATACGCAGTATTTT
CASQQQLTSTDTQYF
>NA|TRBV7-8|TRBJ2-5|NA
TGTGCCAGCAGCTTTGCAGGGACGGAGACCCAGTACTTC
CASSFAGTETQYF
>few|TRBV20-1|TRBJ2-1|TRBD1
TGCAGTGCTCTAAGGGCCAGGGGGTCGGTAAGGAATGAGCAGTTCTTC
CSALRARGSVRNEQFF